This is a list of T cell receptor beta chains from one sample in a study of T cell repertoires in cytomegalovirus infection. TCRdb re-derived calls from the reads in MiXCR, one entry per CDR3 protein. The sample lists about 150,000 distinct CDR3 sequences, more than 30% occurring once. These receptors are not linked to any known antigen. This specimen was CD8+ T cells from cultured PBMCs, taken from culture after CMV antigen stimulation. The receptors come from a human donor in good health (CMV status not recorded). Some clones in this sample may be carry-over from other donors' samples. CDR3s include the opening cysteine and the closing phenylalanine or tryptophan. The D gene is left open where the match is weak. A row's size may be missing; if present it is once, few, many or a size class.

j_call clone_size v_call d_call cdr3_nt cdr3_aa
TRBJ1-1 many TRBV24-1 TRBD1 TGTGCCACCACCCAATGGACAGGGAAGAACACTGAAGCTTTCTTT CATTQWTGKNTEAFF
TRBJ2-3 NA TRBV2 TRBD2 TGTGCCAGCAGGGAAAAACTAGCGGGGCTTAGGGATACGCAGTATTTT CASREKLAGLRDTQYF
TRBJ1-3 NA TRBV20-1 NA TGCAGTGCTAGAATGGCGGGAACTCCTGGAAACACCATATATTTT CSARMAGTPGNTIYF
TRBJ2-2 NA TRBV12-3/TRBV12-4 NA TGTGCCAGCAGTCCCGACGCACCCGGGGAGCTGTTTTTT CASSPDAPGELFF
TRBJ2-7 NA TRBV28 NA TGTGCCAGCAGTTTCTTGGACCCTTCCTACGAGCAGTACTTC CASSFLDPSYEQYF
TRBJ1-5 few TRBV28 NA TGTGCCAGCAGCCTAACCCCCGACAGAATTAGCAATCAGCCCCAGCATTTT CASSLTPDRISNQPQHF
TRBJ1-4 many TRBV24-1 NA TGTGCCACCAGTGACCCCGGGCGAGAGGAAAAACTGTTTTTT CATSDPGREEKLFF
TRBJ1-2 few TRBV11-1 NA TGTGCCAGCAGCGACCCGACAAGAATATACTATGGCTACACCTTC CASSDPTRIYYGYTF
TRBJ1-4 few TRBV6-6 NA TGTGCCAGCTCCCTGGGTGGTTTTGAAAAACTGTTTTTT CASSLGGFEKLFF
TRBJ2-5 NA TRBV25-1 TRBD1 TGTGCCAGCCCTCTCACAGGGGCCGACGGGACCCAGTACTTC CASPLTGADGTQYF
TRBJ1-1 few TRBV19 NA TGTGCCAGTAGTATCTTCGGTCAGTCTGAAGCTTTCTTT CASSIFGQSEAFF
TRBJ1-6 once TRBV6-1 TRBD1 TGTGCCAGCAGTGAAGTTTGGACAGGGGGCGCGAGGAATTCACCCCTCCACTTT CASSEVWTGGARNSPLHF
TRBJ2-5 few TRBV6-6 TRBD2 TGTGCCAGCAGTTACGTGCGGGGGGCCAGGGAGACCCAGTACTTC CASSYVRGARETQYF
TRBJ1-2 NA TRBV14 NA TGTGCCAGCAGCCAAGATTATTCCATGACGGGCGGCTACACCTTC CASSQDYSMTGGYTF
TRBJ1-5 NA TRBV24-1 NA TGTGCCACCAGTGATTTGGACGGACGGAGGCATAGCAATCAGCCCCAGCATTTT CATSDLDGRRHSNQPQHF
TRBJ1-1 many TRBV5-1 NA TGTGCCAGCAGTCTAGCAGGGAACACTGAAGCTTTCTTT CASSLAGNTEAFF
TRBJ2-3 few TRBV20-1 NA TGCAGTGCTAGAGATGTCGAGGCGGTTAGCACAGATACGCAGTATTTT CSARDVEAVSTDTQYF
TRBJ2-3 NA TRBV5-4 TRBD1 TGTGCCAGCAGCTCTGACAGGGTCACTACGCAGTATTTT CASSSDRVTTQYF
TRBJ2-1 many TRBV6-1 TRBD1 TGTGCCAGCAGTTCGTTCCTTACAACGACAGGGGTCCCCTACAATGAGCAGTTCTTC CASSSFLTTTGVPYNEQFF
TRBJ2-1 NA TRBV2 NA TGTGCCAGCACCCCCCTGGAGCCCGCGGGGGCGTACAATGAGCAGTTCTTC CASTPLEPAGAYNEQFF
TRBJ2-5 NA TRBV6-6 NA TGTGCCAGCAGTTACAACCAGGTAGTTGGGCAAGAGACCCAGTACTTC CASSYNQVVGQETQYF
TRBJ2-1 NA TRBV4-1 TRBD2 TGCGCCAGCAGCCAGCCCTTAAGCGGGGGGGCTTACAATGAGCAGTTCTTC CASSQPLSGGAYNEQFF
TRBJ2-1 NA TRBV19 NA TGTGCCACGCAGGAGTTGTCCTACAATGAGCAGTTCTTC CATQELSYNEQFF
TRBJ2-5 few TRBV7-9 TRBD1 TGTGCCAGCAGCCAGACAGGGGGCATGGAGACCCAGTACTTC CASSQTGGMETQYF
TRBJ2-2 many TRBV12-3/TRBV12-4 NA TGTGCCAGCATCTCGGCGGGCCAAGATAACACCGGGGAGCTGTTTTTT CASISAGQDNTGELFF
TRBJ2-5 few TRBV7-2 TRBD1 TGTGCCAGCAGTGAGCCGGACAGGGAGTACTTC CASSEPDREYF
TRBJ2-1 few TRBV7-6 NA TGTGCCAGCAGCTCCCAAAAGGGGAGCTCCTACAATGAGCAGTTCTTC CASSSQKGSSYNEQFF
TRBJ2-1 NA TRBV6-6 NA TGTGCCAGCAGGCTCCACGATGAGCAGTTCTTC CASRLHDEQFF
TRBJ1-2 NA TRBV7-6 NA TGTGCCAGCAGTCCCCTGGGCGAAGGATTCTATGGCTACACCTTC CASSPLGEGFYGYTF
TRBJ2-7 NA TRBV7-3 TRBD1 TGTGCCAGCAGCTATCCGGGACAGGGGTACGAGCAGTACTTC CASSYPGQGYEQYF
TRBJ2-1 NA TRBV7-6 TRBD1 TGTGCCAGCAGCTTAGCGGGGACAGCAAATGAGCAGTTCTTC CASSLAGTANEQFF
TRBJ2-1 NA TRBV6-6 NA TGTGCCAGCACCGACAGTTACAATGAGCAGTTCTTC CASTDSYNEQFF
TRBJ2-1 few TRBV5-4 NA TGTGCCAGCAGACATGACAGCTACAATGAGCAGTTCTTC CASRHDSYNEQFF
TRBJ1-4 NA TRBV5-6 TRBD1 TGTGCCAGCAGCTACCGGACAGGGGGAGGTGAAAAACTGTTTTTT CASSYRTGGGEKLFF
TRBJ1-1 few TRBV28 TRBD1 TGTGCCAGCAGTTGGAGACAGGGGATTTACACTGAAGCTTTCTTT CASSWRQGIYTEAFF
TRBJ2-1 many TRBV9 NA TGTGCCAGCAGCCCTTCGGGGCGGGATGAGCAGTTCTTC CASSPSGRDEQFF
TRBJ2-6 NA TRBV6-5 NA TGTGCCAGCAGTTACTCGAATTGGGCCGGACACTCTGGGGCCAACGTCCTGACTTTC CASSYSNWAGHSGANVLTF
TRBJ2-3 many TRBV7-9 NA TGTGCCAGCAGCCCCCCCGGGTCTCCGGGGGATACGCAGTATTTT CASSPPGSPGDTQYF
TRBJ2-3 NA TRBV18 TRBD1 TGTGCCAGCTCGTCCGTACTCGGGACAGGTGATACGCAGTATTTT CASSSVLGTGDTQYF
TRBJ2-1 few TRBV12-3/TRBV12-4 NA TGTGCCAGCAGTTGGGTGTCGGGGAGTGAGCAGTTCTTC CASSWVSGSEQFF
TRBJ2-7 NA TRBV19 NA TGTGCCAGTAGTCACCTACCAGTGGGGAACGAGCAGTACTTC CASSHLPVGNEQYF
TRBJ1-2 many TRBV12-3/TRBV12-4 NA TGTGCCAGCAGTTTAGGGTTCGGGGGATATGGCTACACCTTC CASSLGFGGYGYTF
TRBJ1-1 NA TRBV11-3 TRBD1 TGTGCCAGCAGCTCTGGGACAGCCACTGAAGCTTTCTTT CASSSGTATEAFF
TRBJ1-5 NA TRBV12-3/TRBV12-4 NA TGTGCCAGCAGCTTAGTTCGGGACGTCAACAATCAGCCCCAGCATTTT CASSLVRDVNNQPQHF
TRBJ1-5 NA TRBV13 NA TGTGCCAGCAGCTATTACTCAGAAGTTAGCAATCAGCCCCAGCATTTT CASSYYSEVSNQPQHF
TRBJ1-1 NA TRBV7-3 NA TGTGCCAGCAGCTTAGATTTCACTGAAGCTTTCTTT CASSLDFTEAFF
TRBJ2-7 NA TRBV27 TRBD1 TGTGCCAGCAGGCCGGGACAGGGCCTCTACGAGCAGTACTTC CASRPGQGLYEQYF
TRBJ2-5 many TRBV12-3/TRBV12-4 NA TGTGCCAGCAGTTTAGGCGAGGGTTACTCCTCGGAGACCCAGTACTTC CASSLGEGYSSETQYF
TRBJ2-7 many TRBV4-1 NA TGCGCCAGCAGCCCCGGTTCTACCTACGAGCAGTACTTC CASSPGSTYEQYF
TRBJ1-5 NA TRBV28 NA TGTGCCAGCAGTTTAATCTTCACCCAGCCCCAGCATTTT CASSLIFTQPQHF
TRBJ2-1 NA TRBV10-3 NA TGTGCCATCAGTGAGTCCGGTGTCGGGGGGCCTTCCTACAATGAGCAGTTCTTC CAISESGVGGPSYNEQFF
TRBJ1-1 NA TRBV7-6 NA TGTGCCAGCAGCTTTTGGTTGAACACTGAAGCTTTCTTT CASSFWLNTEAFF
TRBJ2-1 NA TRBV27 NA TGTGCCAGCTCCGGGACTGGCAGGCTCCACAATGAGCAGTTCTTC CASSGTGRLHNEQFF
TRBJ2-7 NA TRBV28 TRBD2 TGTGCCAGCAGTTTACGGGGGGACTCCTACGAGCAGTACTTC CASSLRGDSYEQYF
TRBJ2-3 few TRBV12-3/TRBV12-4 TRBD1 TGTGCCAGCAGTCGCCGACAGGGGGGAGATACGCAGTATTTT CASSRRQGGDTQYF
TRBJ2-7 few TRBV19 TRBD2 TGTGCCTCAGGACTAGCGGGGGGCGAGCAGTACTTC CASGLAGGEQYF
TRBJ1-2 NA TRBV15 TRBD1 TGTGCCACCAGCGGCTACAGGGGGCTGGGAGGCTACACCTTC CATSGYRGLGGYTF
TRBJ2-1 few TRBV5-1 NA TGCGCCAGCAGCTCAGCCCGCCCGGGCTCCTACAATGAGCAGTTCTTC CASSSARPGSYNEQFF
TRBJ1-5 many TRBV7-9 TRBD1 TGTGCCAGCAGCCCGAGGGACAGGGGGCCTCAGCCCCAGCATTTT CASSPRDRGPQPQHF